The subject of this entry is one TCR beta chain. This entry comes from a study of blood T cell repertoires in COVID-19. In the study overall: Sources were T cells, B-cell-depleted T cells, or PBMCs; the material itself was cDNA or gDNA.

During active infection, Seattle patients enrolled and were then monitored through disease. The CDR3 spans 15 residues. Trimming shortened V by 4 bases and J by 0 bases, and 10 bases separated the two germline ends. The germline V gene encodes CDR1 KGHSH and CDR2 LQKENI. Per the original methods: Nucleated cell counts were estimated from reference gene primer amplification. The method was immunoSEQ multiplex PCR; TCRdb's version includes in-frame clones alone and lacks a portion of them. Clone size and V and J calls were adopted from that table, with D and trimming inferred from the DNA. This sample carries 250,000 to 350,000 clones, 88% of them seen once, and the ten largest clones take around 11%.

This TCR derives from a woman aged 25-40 years with COVID-19, enrolled during active disease. Specimen: peripheral blood. The chain carries TRBV18 and TRBJ2-1, with D possibly being TRBD1 (6 bases). This CDR3 reads CASSHRDGSYNEQFF. The CDR3 nucleotides read TGTGCCAGCTCACACAGGGACGGCTCCTACAATGAGCAGTTCTTC.